Shown below are 31 T cell receptor beta chains from a single sample sequenced in a study of blood T cell repertoires in COVID-19. Some clones are missing from TCRdb's copy, which holds only in-frame ones; the method was immunoSEQ multiplex PCR. The sample lists fewer than 400,000 clones, 90% occurring once. Source material: PBMCs or T cells enriched from blood (not recorded which). These receptor sequences come from a woman in her twenties or thirties who had been exposed to COVID-19.

The chain recombines TRBV6-2 or TRBV6-3 with TRBJ1-1; D might be TRBD1 (6 bases). Germline loops: CDR1 MNHEY, CDR2 SVGEGT. Trimming pared 5 bases from V and 6 bases from J, leaving 13 bases between. The CDR3 spans 13 residues. DNA of the CDR3: TGTGCCAGCAGTCCCACAGGGTACCCTGAAGCTTTCTTT. As protein: CASSPTGYPEAFF.

The chain carries TRBV27 and TRBJ2-1; D perhaps matches TRBD1 (6 bases). Germline V gene data show CDR1 as MNHEY and CDR2 as SMNVEV (reference sequence). This CDR3 has 13 amino acids. Trimming took 3 bases from V and 9 from J, leaving 12 bases between them. CDR3 in DNA: TGTGCCAGCAGTTTTTTGGGGGCGGGTGAGCAGTTCTTC. Translation: CASSFLGAGEQFF.

The V call is TRBV19, the J call TRBJ1-2, with no clear D. The CDR3 has 14 amino acids. Germline loops: CDR1 LNHDA, CDR2 SQIVND (reference sequence). Trimming pared 0 bases from V and 6 bases from J, leaving 11 bases between. This CDR3 is CASSIDHEGDGYTF. CDR3 nucleotide sequence: TGTGCCAGTAGTATAGACCACGAGGGCGATGGCTACACCTTC.

The rearrangement links TRBV4-3 to TRBJ2-3, with 7 positions matching TRBD2. Germline loops: CDR1 LGHNA, CDR2 YSLEER. V shed 2 bases and J 4 bases; nucleotides not matched to a gene: 12. The CDR3 loop spans 17 amino acids. The CDR3, as DNA: TGCGCCAGCAGCCAACGGTACGCAGCTAGCGGTGCAGATACGCAGTATTTT. Translated: CASSQRYAASGADTQYF.

CDR3 coding DNA: TGTGCCAGCAGCCACCGGGACAGGGGGGCCTACGAGCAGTACTTC. Protein: CASSHRDRGAYEQYF. The rearrangement links TRBV14 to TRBJ2-7; 11 positions match TRBD1. J lost 2 bases, V lost 3 bases, and 3 bases had no gene match. The CDR3 sequence is 15 residues long. Germline V gene sequence: CDR1 SGHDN, CDR2 FVKESK.

V is TRBV6-1 and J is TRBJ1-5; D call uncertain. Trimming stripped 0 bases from V and 0 bases from J, with 6 bases between. Germline CDR1 reads MNHNS; CDR2 reads SASEGT. This CDR3 has 15 residues. The CDR3 spells CASSEAWASNQPQHF. In DNA form, the CDR3 reads TGTGCCAGCAGTGAAGCTTGGGCTAGCAATCAGCCCCAGCATTTT.

The rearrangement joins TRBV18 to TRBJ1-5, with 9 bases lining up with TRBD1. Germline V gene sequence: CDR1 KGHSH, CDR2 LQKENI. The junction had 9 bases not matched to a gene; V was cut back by 5 bases and J by 7 bases. The CDR3 is 15 amino acids. The CDR3, as DNA: TGTGCCAGCTCATCGGGACAGGGACGGGGACAGCCCCAGCATTTT. Encoded protein: CASSSGQGRGQPQHF. Full variable domain (rest looked up from reference TRBV18 and TRBJ1-5): NAGVMQNPRHLVRRRGQEARLRCSPMKGHSHVYWYRQLPEEGLKFMVYLQKENIIDESGMPKERFSAEFPKEGPSILRIQQVVRGDSAAYFCASSSGQGRGQPQHFGDGTRLSIL.

The rearrangement joins TRBV6-5 to TRBJ1-2, with 9 bases matching TRBD1. Germline V lookup: CDR1 MNHEY, CDR2 SVGAGI. This CDR3 is 16 amino acids long. The V segment lost 4 bases and the J segment 4 bases; nucleotides outside the gene matches: 10. The CDR3 DNA reads as TGTGCCAGCAGTTCCACCCCGACAGGGGGTCGCTATGGCTACACCTTC. This gives the protein CASSSTPTGGRYGYTF.

The chain couples TRBV4-2 to TRBJ2-3; the D is unclear. Trimming took 0 bases from V and 5 from J, leaving 3 bases between them. This CDR3 comprises 12 residues. Per the germline V gene, CDR1 is LGHNA and CDR2 is YNFKEQ. CDR3 sequence reads: CASSQERDTQYF. In DNA form, the CDR3 reads TGTGCCAGCAGCCAAGAGAGAGATACGCAGTATTTT.

The chain combines TRBV19 with TRBJ1-2; tentative D call: TRBD1 (6 bases). From germline, CDR1 is LNHDA and CDR2 SQIVND (reference sequence). The CDR3 has 14 residues. V was cut by 5 bases and J by 3 bases, with 13 bases left in between. CDR3 sequence: CASSSVDSYYGYTF. CDR3 sequence (DNA): TGTGCCAGTAGTTCCGTGGACAGCTACTATGGCTACACCTTC.

The chain recombines TRBV5-1 with TRBJ1-1; 9 bases are shared with TRBD1. The CDR3 has 14 amino acids. Per the germline V gene, CDR1 is SGHRS and CDR2 is YFSETQ. V trimming: 4 bases; J trimming: 3 bases; junction bases outside the gene matches: 4. The CDR3 loop reads CASSADRGYTEAFF. The CDR3 region has the DNA TGCGCCAGCAGCGCGGACAGGGGTTACACTGAAGCTTTCTTT.

This clone has just a few counts. The chain couples TRBV5-1 to TRBJ2-6, with 9 bases aligning to TRBD2. There are 16 residues in the CDR3. Germline trimming cut 3 bases from V and 2 bases from J; bases unmatched to any gene: 3. Germline V gene data show CDR1 as SGHRS and CDR2 as YFSETQ. The CDR3 coding sequence is TGCGCCAGCAGCTGGGGACTAGCTGCTGGGGCCAACGTCCTGACTTTC. This codes for CASSWGLAAGANVLTF.

The chain uses TRBV10-3 and TRBJ1-2; D may be TRBD1 (5 bases). The CDR3 is 15 residues long. V shed 3 bases and J shed 0 bases, with 11 bases lying between them. CDR1 and CDR2 (germline): ENHRY, SYGVKD. The CDR3 coding sequence is TGTGCCATCAGTGACGACGCGACAGCTAACTATGGCTACACCTTC. Its translation: CAISDDATANYGYTF.

The chain employs TRBV27 and TRBJ1-3; 7 bases are shared with TRBD1. The germline gives CDR1 MNHEY, CDR2 SMNVEV (reference sequence). The V and J ends lost 8 bases and 7 bases, in that order; junction bases with no gene match: 14. The CDR3 runs 15 residues. The CDR3 region is CASQTRAGGDNTIYF. The CDR3 nucleotides are TGTGCCAGCCAAACGAGGGCAGGGGGAGATAACACCATATATTTT.

The V call is TRBV2, the J call TRBJ2-3; maybe TRBD2 (7 bases). The germline V and J ends were trimmed by 1 base and 1 base, with 9 bases remaining between them. Germline V lookup: CDR1 SNHLY, CDR2 FYNNEI. This CDR3 comprises 15 residues. CDR3 DNA sequence: TGTGCCAGCAGTGAAGGGCGGGGGCGCACAGATACGCAGTATTTT. Protein: CASSEGRGRTDTQYF.

The chain joins TRBV5-1 to TRBJ2-2; D possibly corresponds to TRBD2 (6 bases). V gave up 3 bases and J gave up 6 bases, with 12 bases separating them. CDR1 and CDR2 from the germline V gene are SGHRS and YFSETQ. The CDR3 has 14 residues. Here the CDR3 reads CASSWDGGSGELFF. DNA of the CDR3: TGCGCCAGCAGCTGGGACGGGGGATCCGGGGAGCTGTTTTTT. Combining the CDR3 with reference TRBV5-1 and TRBJ2-2 gives the whole variable domain KAGVTQTPRYLIKTRGQQVTLSCSPISGHRSVSWYQQTPGQGLQFLFEYFSETQRNKGNFPGRFSGRQFSNSRSEMNVSTLELGDSALYLCASSWDGGSGELFFGEGSRLTVL.

The V gene is TRBV3-1 (or the pseudogene TRBV3-2), the J gene TRBJ2-3; the D is unclear. Germline values: CDR1 LGHDT, CDR2 YNNKEL (reference sequence). V gave up 4 bases and J gave up 0 bases, with 8 bases separating them. The CDR3 length is 14 residues. CDR3 coding DNA: TGTGCCAGCAGCCCCGACTGGAGCACAGATACGCAGTATTTT. Translating gives CASSPDWSTDTQYF.

The chain combines TRBV12-3 or TRBV12-4 with TRBJ1-5; D is uncertain. This CDR3 comprises 13 residues. The V end was cut by 3 bases, the J end by 1 base, with 4 bases between. CDR3 in DNA: TGTGCCAGCAGTTTGAGGAGCAATCAGCCCCAGCATTTT. Protein sequence: CASSLRSNQPQHF.

The chain employs TRBV20-1 and TRBJ2-3; TRBD2 matches at 7 bases. CDR1 DFQATT and CDR2 SNEGSKA come from the germline V gene (reference sequence). This CDR3 contains 16 residues. J gave up 3 bases and V 3 bases, and 12 bases lay outside the gene matches. The CDR3 DNA reads TGCAGTGCTAGTCCCGGTGGGAGCGGGGTGACAGATACGCAGTATTTT. Translation gives CSASPGGSGVTDTQYF.

The J gene is TRBJ1-2, the V gene TRBV5-4; D is unclear. Trimming stripped 0 bases from V and 5 bases from J, with 17 bases between. In germline, CDR1 is SGHNT, CDR2 YYREEE (reference sequence). The CDR3 has 16 residues. The CDR3 here is CASSLGPSEVTYGYTF. The CDR3 DNA is TGTGCCAGCAGCTTGGGGCCCTCGGAGGTTACGTATGGCTACACCTTC.

This clone appeared a single time. The chain couples TRBV12-3 or TRBV12-4 to TRBJ1-4; tentative D call: TRBD1 (6 bases). V was pared by 8 bases and J by 10 bases, with 11 bases between. This CDR3 is built from 11 residues. CDR3 nucleotide sequence: TGTGCCAGCGGCCTCAGGGGAAAACTGTTTTTT. This translates into CASGLRGKLFF.

The gene calls are TRBV1 and TRBJ1-4. TRBV1 is flagged as a pseudogene. This CDR3 is built from 20 residues. CDR3 sequence reads: CTSSQDGGAGSFATNEKLFF. Written as DNA, the CDR3 is TGCACCAGCAGCCAAGACGGGGGGGCGGGCTCCTTTGCAACTAATGAAAAACTGTTTTTT.

CDR3 sequence reads: CASSQGALGGYTF. The DNA of the CDR3 is TGTGCCAGCAGCCAAGGAGCCCTTGGTGGCTACACCTTC. This chain uses TRBV3-1 (or the pseudogene TRBV3-2) with TRBJ1-2; D not certain. The V end was cut by 1 base, the J end by 7 bases, with 10 bases between. The CDR3 spans 13 residues. Germline V gene lookup returns CDR1 LGHDT and CDR2 YNNKEL (reference sequence).

The J gene is TRBJ2-3, the V gene TRBV13, with D possibly TRBD2 on 7 matching bases. The CDR3 consists of 16 residues. Germline-derived CDR1 and CDR2 are PRHDT and FYEKMQ (reference sequence). Trimming took 5 bases from V and 4 from J, leaving 19 bases between them. This CDR3 reads CASSEGLGGAADTQYF. The CDR3 DNA reads TGTGCCAGCAGCGAGGGCCTAGGGGGGGCCGCAGATACGCAGTATTTT.

This chain connects TRBV24-1 to TRBJ1-2; no definite D call. The germline gives CDR1 KGHDR, CDR2 SFDVKD. The CDR3 is 13 residues long. The V end was cut by 5 bases, the J end by 8 bases, with 14 bases between. DNA for the CDR3: TGTGCCACCAGTGCCGGAGACGGTCGCGGCTACACCTTC. This gives the protein CATSAGDGRGYTF.

This clone was found once. The chain combines TRBV19 with TRBJ2-1, with 8 bases matching TRBD1. After removal of 9 bases from V and 10 bases from J, the junction contained 17 bases not matched to a gene. Germline V gives CDR1 LNHDA, CDR2 SQIVND (reference sequence). This CDR3 region has 15 residues. CDR3 amino acids: CASKFRDRPTMEQFF. As DNA, the CDR3 is TGTGCCAGCAAATTCCGGGACAGGCCTACAATGGAGCAGTTCTTC.

The chain employs TRBV7-6 and TRBJ1-6, with 9 nucleotides matching TRBD1. J was trimmed by 10 bases and V by 3 bases; bases with no gene match: 4. From germline, CDR1 is SGHVS and CDR2 FNYEAQ. This CDR3 has 14 residues. CDR3 loop: CASSFGDRESPLHF. CDR3 nucleotides: TGTGCCAGCAGCTTTGGGGACAGGGAATCACCCCTCCACTTT.

The genes are TRBV7-2 and TRBJ2-7, with D hard to call. CDR1 is SGHTA and CDR2 is FQGNSA in the germline V gene. CDR3 size: 13 residues. Trimming cost V 5 bases and J 3 bases, with 11 bases left between them. The chain's CDR3 is CASSPPNRYEQYF. As DNA, the CDR3 is TGTGCCAGCAGCCCACCTAACCGCTACGAGCAGTACTTC.

The rearrangement uses TRBV27 and TRBJ2-7; TRBD2 agrees at 8 bases. Germline trimming cut 0 bases from V and 1 base from J; bases unmatched to any gene: 5. This CDR3 is built from 16 residues. Per the germline V gene, CDR1 is MNHEY and CDR2 is SMNVEV (reference sequence). Here the CDR3 DNA reads TGTGCCAGCAGTTTATCAGAGCGGGGGCCTTCCTACGAGCAGTACTTC. As protein: CASSLSERGPSYEQYF.

V gene TRBV15 combines with J gene TRBJ2-1, with D possibly TRBD1 on 6 matching bases. The length of the CDR3 is 17 residues. Germline lookup yields CDR1 LNHNV and CDR2 YYDKDF (reference sequence). V was clipped by 4 bases and J by 5 bases, with 21 bases between them. For the CDR3, the DNA is TGTGCCACCAGCAAACCGCCGAGACACCAGGGGAACAATGAGCAGTTCTTC. It specifies CATSKPPRHQGNNEQFF.

This rearrangement joins TRBV27 to TRBJ1-2, with 9 bases aligning to TRBD1. The germline CDR1 and CDR2 sequences are MNHEY and SMNVEV (reference sequence). Trimming took 7 bases from V and 4 from J; bases not matched to a gene: 7. This CDR3 region has 14 residues. CDR3 protein: CASKTAGQGYGYTF. In DNA, the CDR3 is TGTGCCAGCAAAACCGCGGGACAGGGCTATGGCTACACCTTC.